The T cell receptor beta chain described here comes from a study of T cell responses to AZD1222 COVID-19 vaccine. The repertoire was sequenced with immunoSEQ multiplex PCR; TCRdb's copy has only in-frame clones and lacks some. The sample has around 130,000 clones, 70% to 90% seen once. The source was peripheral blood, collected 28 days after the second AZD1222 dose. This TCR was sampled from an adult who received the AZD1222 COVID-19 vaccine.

The CDR3 region is CASTDGRSAGDEQYF. In DNA, the CDR3 is TGTGCCAGCACCGACGGGAGAAGTGCGGGCGACGAGCAGTACTTC. The V call is TRBV11-2, the J call TRBJ2-7; possibly TRBD2 for D (6 bases). The V and J ends lost 7 bases and 5 bases respectively, with 21 bases between them. Germline V CDR1 and CDR2: SGHAT, FQNNGV. There are 15 residues in the CDR3.